These 2 T cell receptor beta chains share one sample of origin, sequenced in a study of blood T cell repertoires in COVID-19. Libraries were prepared by immunoSEQ multiplex PCR; TCRdb keeps only in-frame clonotypes and omits some of them. The sample lists 95,000 to 150,000 clones; 75% to 85% were seen once. Sequenced: peripheral blood. Every receptor here comes from a human donor in a cohort sampled during active COVID-19.

This rearrangement joins TRBV9 to TRBJ2-7, with TRBD1 matching 7 bases. J was trimmed by 3 bases and V by 2 bases; bases with no gene match: 5. The CDR3 length is 14 residues. In germline, CDR1 is SGDLS, CDR2 YYNGEE. The CDR3 protein is CASSVQDRNYEQYF. DNA of the CDR3: TGTGCCAGCAGCGTCCAGGACAGGAACTACGAGCAGTACTTC.

On this clone: Other DNA sequences in this specimen translate into the identical CDR3. V and J are TRBV18 and TRBJ1-1; TRBD1 is a possible D gene (6 bases). This CDR3 has 14 amino acids. Germline V CDR1 and CDR2: KGHSH, LQKENI. V lost 3 bases and J 1 base, leaving 9 bases between the germline ends. The DNA for the CDR3 is TGTGCCAGCTCACCGGGACAAGCGAACACTGAAGCTTTCTTT. Translation gives CASSPGQANTEAFF.